The 9 T cell receptor beta chains reported below all come from one sample, sequenced in a study of beta chain features in type 1 diabetes. Expressed TCRB transcripts were sequenced after all isolated RNA was converted to cDNA. The protocol was immunoSEQ multiplex PCR, while the TCRdb copy is restricted to in-frame clones and leaves out a portion. The sample lists tens of thousands of clones; around a third were seen once. The sequenced sample was stem cell memory CD4+ T cells from blood. Receptors were obtained from a woman under 30 in good health.

This clone was detected only a few times. The V and J genes are TRBV7-2 and TRBJ2-7; TRBD1 aligns across 8 bases. Trimming at V came to 5 bases and at J to 2 bases, leaving 8 bases not matched to a gene. The CDR3 sequence is 15 residues long. Looked up from germline, CDR1 is SGHTA and CDR2 is FQGNSA. CDR3 bases: TGTGCCAGCAGCCCGCGGACAGGGCCGGCCTACGAGCAGTACTTC. Protein: CASSPRTGPAYEQYF.

The sample holds a few counts of this clone. In nucleotides, the CDR3 is TGTGCCAGCAGTTACTCGACCAGCGGAGACATTGAGCAGTTCTTC. Amino acid sequence: CASSYSTSGDIEQFF. This rearrangement joins TRBV6-5 to TRBJ2-1, with TRBD2 as a possible D gene (5 bases). Germline V gene sequence: CDR1 MNHEY, CDR2 SVGAGI. The V gene lost 0 bases and the J gene lost 9 bases, with 15 bases spanning the gap. The CDR3 extends over 15 amino acids.

This clone was observed once. The CDR3 DNA reads as TGTGCCATCAGTGAATATGGACAGGGCGGCGAGCAGTACTTC. Translation gives CAISEYGQGGEQYF. This chain uses TRBV10-3 with TRBJ2-7, with 8 bases lining up with TRBD1. Germline V gene data show CDR1 as ENHRY and CDR2 as SYGVKD. CDR3 length: 14 residues. The trim removed 3 bases at V and 6 bases at J, leaving 7 bases unmatched.

There are a few counts of this clone. V usage is TRBV7-9 and J usage is TRBJ2-2; maybe TRBD1 (5 bases). Germline V gene data show CDR1 as SEHNR and CDR2 as FQNEAQ (reference sequence). Trimming left V 5 bases short and J 1 base short, with 11 bases between. The CDR3 has 15 residues. CDR3 loop: CASSPEGVNTGELFF. For the CDR3, the DNA is TGTGCCAGCAGCCCCGAAGGGGTGAACACCGGGGAGCTGTTTTTT.

The rearrangement links TRBV5-6 to TRBJ2-5, with D tentatively TRBD2 (5 bases). Between the trimmed V and J ends, which lost 5 bases and 5 bases, there was a span of 16 bases. The germline CDR1 and CDR2 sequences are SGHDT and YYEEEE. The length of the CDR3 is 14 residues. The CDR3 coding sequence is TGTGCCAGCAGTCAAGTCTCTAGCAAGGAGACCCAGTACTTC. Protein: CASSQVSSKETQYF.

The J gene is TRBJ2-5, the V gene TRBV7-9, with D perhaps matching TRBD1 (6 bases). The J call is in doubt because the DNA end fits TRBJ2-7 better. The CDR3 is 14 residues long. Germline V lookup: CDR1 SEHNR, CDR2 FQNEAQ (reference sequence). This chain's CDR3 is CASSLSQGSYEQYF. The CDR3 DNA follows: TGTGCCAGCAGCCTATCACAGGGTTCCTACGAGCAGTACTTC.

The V call is TRBV30, the J call TRBJ2-7; 8 bases are a match to TRBD1. V lost 8 bases to trimming and J lost 3 bases; unmatched junction nucleotides: 6. The CDR3 is made up of 12 amino acids. Looked up from germline, CDR1 is GTSNPN and CDR2 is SVGIG (reference sequence). CDR3 DNA: TGTGCCAGTCAAACAGGGGGCTACGAGCAGTACTTC. It specifies CASQTGGYEQYF.

The chain recombines TRBV7-9 with TRBJ2-1; 8 bases align to TRBD1. The CDR3 runs to 15 residues. Germline loops: CDR1 SEHNR, CDR2 FQNEAQ (reference sequence). The ends lost 3 bases at V and 7 bases at J; junction bases unmatched: 8. CDR3 nucleotides: TGTGCCAGCAGCTTTATACAGGGGGTGGGGAATGAGCAGTTCTTC. It yields the protein CASSFIQGVGNEQFF.

The chain has TRBV7-6 and TRBJ1-1, with TRBD1 matching 8 bases. Germline loops: CDR1 SGHVS, CDR2 FNYEAQ. CDR3 length equals 11 residues. V shed 4 bases and J 11 bases; nucleotides not matched to a gene: 3. The CDR3 protein is CASSSQGEAFF. Written as DNA, the CDR3 is TGTGCCAGCAGCTCACAGGGGGAGGCTTTCTTT.